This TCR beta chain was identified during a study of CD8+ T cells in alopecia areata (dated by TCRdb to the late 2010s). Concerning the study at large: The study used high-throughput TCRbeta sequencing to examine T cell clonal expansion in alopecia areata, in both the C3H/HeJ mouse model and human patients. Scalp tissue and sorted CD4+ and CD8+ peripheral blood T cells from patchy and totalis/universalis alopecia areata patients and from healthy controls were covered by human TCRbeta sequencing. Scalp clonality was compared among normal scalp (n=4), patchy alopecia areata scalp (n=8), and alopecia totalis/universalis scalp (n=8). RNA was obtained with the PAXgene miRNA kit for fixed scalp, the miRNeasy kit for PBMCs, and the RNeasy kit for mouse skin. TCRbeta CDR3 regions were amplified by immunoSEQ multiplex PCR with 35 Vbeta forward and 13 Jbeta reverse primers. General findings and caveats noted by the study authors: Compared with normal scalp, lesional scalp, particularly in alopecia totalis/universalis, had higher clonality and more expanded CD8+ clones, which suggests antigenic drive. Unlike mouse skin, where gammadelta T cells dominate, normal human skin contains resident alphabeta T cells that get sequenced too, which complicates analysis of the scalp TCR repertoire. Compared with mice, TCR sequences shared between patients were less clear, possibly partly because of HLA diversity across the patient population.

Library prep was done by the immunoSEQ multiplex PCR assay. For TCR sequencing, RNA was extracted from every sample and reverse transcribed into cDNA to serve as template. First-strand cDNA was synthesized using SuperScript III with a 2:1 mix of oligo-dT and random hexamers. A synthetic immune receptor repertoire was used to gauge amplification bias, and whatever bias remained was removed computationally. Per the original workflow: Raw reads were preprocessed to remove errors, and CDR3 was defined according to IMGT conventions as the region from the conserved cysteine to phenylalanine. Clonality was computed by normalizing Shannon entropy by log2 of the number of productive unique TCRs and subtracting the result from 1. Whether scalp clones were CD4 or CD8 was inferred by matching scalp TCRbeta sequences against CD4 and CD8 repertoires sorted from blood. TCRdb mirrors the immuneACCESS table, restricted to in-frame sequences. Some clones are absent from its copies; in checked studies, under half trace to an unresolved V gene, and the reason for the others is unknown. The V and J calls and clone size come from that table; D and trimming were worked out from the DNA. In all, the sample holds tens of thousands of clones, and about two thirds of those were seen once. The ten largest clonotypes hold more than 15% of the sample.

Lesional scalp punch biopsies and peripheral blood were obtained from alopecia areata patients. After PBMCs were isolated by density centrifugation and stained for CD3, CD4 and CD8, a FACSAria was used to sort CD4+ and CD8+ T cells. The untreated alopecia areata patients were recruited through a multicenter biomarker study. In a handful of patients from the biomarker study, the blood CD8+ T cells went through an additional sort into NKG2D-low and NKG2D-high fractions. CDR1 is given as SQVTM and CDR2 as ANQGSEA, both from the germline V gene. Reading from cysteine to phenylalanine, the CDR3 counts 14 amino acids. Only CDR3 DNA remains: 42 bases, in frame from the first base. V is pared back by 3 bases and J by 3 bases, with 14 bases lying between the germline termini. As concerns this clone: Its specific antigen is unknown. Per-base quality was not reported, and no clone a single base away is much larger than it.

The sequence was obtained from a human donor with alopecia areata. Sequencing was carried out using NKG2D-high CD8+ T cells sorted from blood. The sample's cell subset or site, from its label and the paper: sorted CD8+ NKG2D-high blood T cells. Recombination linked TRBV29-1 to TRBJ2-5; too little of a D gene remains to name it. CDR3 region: CSVEDAKVEETQYF. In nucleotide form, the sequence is TGCAGCGTTGAGGATGCCAAGGTAGAAGAGACCCAGTACTTC.